The source of this T cell receptor beta chain is a study of T-cell reconstitution after alpha-beta-depleted transplantation in children. This clonotype appeared many times. CDR3 size: 12 residues. CDR1 and CDR2 from the germline V gene are WNHNN and SYGVQD (reference sequence). V lost 3 bases, J lost 9 bases, and 9 bases lay in between. The TCRbeta library was prepared with unique molecular identifiers. One entry per CDR3 protein, called by TCRdb with MiXCR from the PCR reads. Of 200,000 to 250,000 distinct CDR3 sequences listed, about 9.2% were seen once; the top ten hold 5% to 7%. The chain recombines TRBV10-1 with TRBJ2-1, with D unclear. Sequenced here: PBMCs from the stem cell graft donor, sampled from the stem cell graft. This TCR was recovered from a human donor who donated a stem cell graft to a child with acute lymphoblastic leukemia. CDR3 sequence (DNA): TGCGCCAGCAGTGACGGTGATAGTGAGCAGTTCTTC. It is translated as CASSDGDSEQFF.